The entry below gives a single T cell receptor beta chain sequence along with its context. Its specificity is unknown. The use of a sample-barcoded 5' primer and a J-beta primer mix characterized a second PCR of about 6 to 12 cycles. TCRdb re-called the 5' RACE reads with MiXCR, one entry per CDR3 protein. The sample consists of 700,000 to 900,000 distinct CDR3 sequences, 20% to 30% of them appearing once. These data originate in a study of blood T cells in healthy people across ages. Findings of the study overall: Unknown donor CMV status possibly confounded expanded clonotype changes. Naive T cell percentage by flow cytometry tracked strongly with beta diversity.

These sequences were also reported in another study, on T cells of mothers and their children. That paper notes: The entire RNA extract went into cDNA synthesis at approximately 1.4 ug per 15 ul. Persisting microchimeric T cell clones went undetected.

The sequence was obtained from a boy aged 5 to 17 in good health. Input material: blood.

DNA of the CDR3: TGTGCCAGCGTAACAGGAGCCCCTGGGATAGAGTTCTTC. This encodes CASVTGAPGIEFF. The chain couples TRBV7-9 to TRBJ2-1; perhaps TRBD1 as D (5 bases). The CDR3 covers 13 residues. Trimming removed 8 bases at V and 14 bases at J, with 22 bases between. From germline, CDR1 is SEHNR and CDR2 FQNEAQ (reference sequence).